These 32 T cell receptor beta chains originate from one sample sequenced in a study of T-cell reconstitution after alpha-beta-depleted transplantation in children. Preparation of the TCRbeta library was carried out with unique molecular identifiers. TCRdb ran MiXCR on the PCR reads and lists one entry per CDR3 protein. The sample shows 100,000 to 150,000 distinct CDR3 sequences, roughly 24% of them seen only once. The input for sequencing was PBMCs, mostly from graft donor cells, taken 180 days after TCRalphabeta/CD19-depleted stem cell transplant. These receptors all come from a male patient aged 2-15 years who had a stem cell transplant for chronic granulomatous disease, so the T cells may come from the graft donor.

This clonotype has more than one count but fewer than ten. The V gene is TRBV5-5, the J gene TRBJ2-3; 9 positions match TRBD1. With V trimmed by 4 bases and J by 6 bases, 9 bases remained unmatched. The CDR3 is made up of 15 amino acids. Per the germline V gene, CDR1 is SGHKS and CDR2 is YYEKEE (reference sequence). This chain's CDR3 is CASSKQGASADTQYF. The CDR3 DNA follows: TGTGCCAGCAGCAAACAGGGGGCCAGCGCTGATACGCAGTATTTT.

This clonotype was counted many times. The chain joins TRBV4-2 to TRBJ2-6, with D unresolved. Trimming removed 0 bases from V and 1 base from J, with 7 bases in between. The CDR3 consists of 16 residues. CDR1 and CDR2 from the germline V gene are LGHNA and YNFKEQ. The CDR3 sequence is CASSQDGESGANVLTF. The CDR3 DNA follows: TGTGCCAGCAGCCAAGATGGGGAATCTGGGGCCAACGTCCTGACTTTC.

This sequence joins TRBV7-8 and TRBJ2-1, with D perhaps TRBD1 (6 bases). Germline V lookup: CDR1 SGHVS, CDR2 FQNEAQ. The CDR3 loop spans 17 amino acids. With 5 bases removed from V and 6 bases from J, the gap between germline ends came to 23 bases. CDR3 coding DNA: TGTGCCAGCAGCCGAGCCGGGACACACGACGGCCCCAATGAGCAGTTCTTC. It yields the protein CASSRAGTHDGPNEQFF.

This clonotype came up a few times. At one of its ends the junction is not consistent with the germline gene, which may arise from a read error. The chain has TRBV3-1 and TRBJ2-4, with D possibly being TRBD1 (6 bases). CDR3 length: 17 residues. The germline gives CDR1 LGHDT, CDR2 YNNKEL (reference sequence). CDR3 region: CASSQEGGGGPKNSQYF. The CDR3 DNA follows: TGTGCCAGCAGCCAAGAAGGCGGTGGGGGCCCCAAAAACAGTCAGTACTTC.

CDR3 amino acids: CASSERGLLNTEAFF. The CDR3, as DNA: TGTGCCAGCAGCGAGCGGGGACTTTTGAACACTGAAGCTTTCTTT. V is TRBV5-5 and J is TRBJ1-1; perhaps TRBD1 as D (5 bases). V lost 4 bases and J 0 bases, leaving 13 bases between the germline ends. CDR3 length: 15 residues. Germline CDR1 is SGHKS and CDR2 is YYEKEE (reference sequence).

The rearrangement uses TRBV24-1 and TRBJ2-1, with TRBD1 as a possible D gene (6 bases). In germline, CDR1 is KGHDR, CDR2 SFDVKD. Trimming stripped 4 bases from V and 9 bases from J, with 12 bases between. There are 13 residues in the CDR3. Written as DNA, the CDR3 is TGTGCCACCAGTGAGTTCGACAGGCGTGAGCAGTTCTTC. It encodes CATSEFDRREQFF.

This clonotype has more than one count but fewer than ten. The chain uses TRBV5-1 and TRBJ2-1, with D unclear. The V gene's germline CDR1 is SGHRS and CDR2 YFSETQ. Trimming took off 4 bases at V and 9 bases at J, with 14 bases between the two ends. The CDR3 sequence is 13 residues long. CDR3 in amino acids: CASSPAKMGEQFF. The CDR3 DNA follows: TGCGCCAGCAGCCCCGCTAAGATGGGTGAGCAGTTCTTC. The entire variable domain, with the rest obtained from reference TRBV5-1 and TRBJ2-1, is as follows: KAGVTQTPRYLIKTRGQQVTLSCSPISGHRSVSWYQQTPGQGLQFLFEYFSETQRNKGNFPGRFSGRQFSNSRSEMNVSTLELGDSALYLCASSPAKMGEQFFGPGTRLTVL.

This clonotype was seen repeatedly, ten times or more. The rearrangement joins TRBV29-1 to TRBJ2-1, with 12 bases identical to TRBD2. Per germline, CDR1 SQVTM and CDR2 ANQGSEA. This CDR3 has 19 residues. J lost 0 bases, V lost 6 bases, and 15 bases had no gene match. The CDR3 is CSVPQTPPGLAGSYNEQFF. The CDR3 DNA sequence: TGCAGCGTCCCCCAAACCCCCCCGGGACTAGCGGGCTCCTACAATGAGCAGTTCTTC.

The chain combines TRBV7-6 with TRBJ2-5; 10 bases are shared with TRBD2. The V segment lost 2 bases and the J segment 4 bases; nucleotides outside the gene matches: 13. The CDR3 extends over 18 amino acids. CDR1 is SGHVS, CDR2 FNYEAQ, per germline. The CDR3 DNA is TGTGCCAGCAGCTTAATTAGAGTAGCGGGGGGAATCGGAGAGACCCAGTACTTC. Amino acids: CASSLIRVAGGIGETQYF. The whole variable domain, remainder taken from reference TRBV7-6 and TRBJ2-5, is GAGVSQSPRYKVTKRGQDVALRCDPISGHVSLYWYRQALGQGPEFLTYFNYEAQQDKSGLPNDRFSAERPEGSISTLTIQRTEQRDSAMYRCASSLIRVAGGIGETQYFGPGTRLLVL.

This clonotype has more than one count but fewer than ten. The chain couples TRBV20-1 to TRBJ2-3; 11 bases agree with TRBD2. The V and J ends lost 1 base and 6 bases, in that order; junction bases with no gene match: 9. The length of the CDR3 is 16 residues. Per the germline V gene, CDR1 is DFQATT and CDR2 is SNEGSKA (reference sequence). CDR3 DNA sequence: TGCAGTGCTAGAGCTTATAGCGGGAGGGCCCCGGATACGCAGTATTTT. It specifies CSARAYSGRAPDTQYF.

This clonotype was observed a handful of times. CDR3 sequence reads: CASSYGDRRANTGELFF. CDR3 nucleotide sequence: TGTGCCAGCAGTTACGGGGACAGGCGCGCGAACACCGGGGAGCTGTTTTTT. The chain combines TRBV6-5 with TRBJ2-2; 8 nucleotides align to TRBD1. The CDR3 spans 17 residues. The V and J ends lost 2 bases and 0 bases, in that order; junction bases with no gene match: 5. Germline-derived CDR1 and CDR2 are MNHEY and SVGAGI.

The chain recombines TRBV30 with TRBJ2-3; no reliable D call. CDR1 is GTSNPN, CDR2 SVGIG, per germline (reference sequence). Trimming left V 1 base short and J 1 base short, with 9 bases between. The CDR3 has 14 residues. CDR3 loop: CAWSGGVRTDTQYF. CDR3 in DNA: TGTGCCTGGAGTGGTGGAGTACGCACAGATACGCAGTATTTT.

In the case of this clonotype: At one end, the junction sequence differs from germline, possibly due to a read error. The chain uses TRBV3-1 and TRBJ2-7; no firm D call. Germline-derived CDR1 and CDR2 are LGHDT and YNNKEL (reference sequence). The length of the CDR3 is 13 residues. CDR3 sequence reads: CASSQAAGSGWHF. The DNA of the CDR3 is TGTGCCAGCAGCCAAGCAGCCGGCTCAGGTTGGCACTTC.

This clonotype came up many times. This rearrangement joins TRBV20-1 to TRBJ2-5; D unclear. Germline V lookup: CDR1 DFQATT, CDR2 SNEGSKA (reference sequence). The V end lost 0 bases, the J end lost 4 bases, and 6 bases lay between the germline ends. The CDR3 extends over 12 amino acids. The CDR3 coding sequence is TGCAGTGCTAGAGATGGTGGAGAGACCCAGTACTTC. This codes for CSARDGGETQYF.

The rearrangement links TRBV7-9 to TRBJ2-4; 11 positions match TRBD2. The length of the CDR3 is 17 residues. Looked up from germline, CDR1 is SEHNR and CDR2 is FQNEAQ (reference sequence). V lost 3 bases to trimming and J lost 1 base; unmatched junction nucleotides: 5. The CDR3 loop is CASSFTSGSRAKNIQYF. The CDR3 bases are TGTGCCAGCAGCTTTACTAGCGGGAGTAGGGCCAAAAACATTCAGTACTTC.

The sample holds many counts of this clonotype. J is TRBJ2-7 and V is TRBV20-1; tentative D call: TRBD2 (5 bases). Germline values: CDR1 DFQATT, CDR2 SNEGSKA (reference sequence). The ends were cut back, 3 bases at V and 3 bases at J, with 12 bases in the middle. The CDR3 spans 13 residues. DNA of the CDR3: TGCAGTGCTAGCCCTAGTGGGAGCTACGAGCAGTACTTC. The encoded protein is CSASPSGSYEQYF.

The CDR3 protein is CASSLDRDSNQPQHF. In DNA form, the CDR3 reads TGTGCCAGCTCACTGGACAGGGATAGCAATCAGCCCCAGCATTTT. J is TRBJ1-5 and V is TRBV18, with 8 bases matching TRBD1. Per the germline V gene, CDR1 is KGHSH and CDR2 is LQKENI. The CDR3 contains 15 residues. The trim removed 4 bases at V and 0 bases at J, leaving 2 bases unmatched.

The rearrangement uses TRBV5-5 and TRBJ2-1; D might be TRBD2 (5 bases). In germline, CDR1 is SGHKS, CDR2 YYEKEE (reference sequence). CDR3 length: 17 amino acids. Trimming pared 1 base from V and 2 bases from J, leaving 16 bases between. CDR3 nucleotide sequence: TGTGCCAGCAGCTTGATCCCTTACGGAGGCACCTACAATGAGCAGTTCTTC. Encoded protein: CASSLIPYGGTYNEQFF.

The sample holds many counts of this clonotype. V and J are TRBV7-2 and TRBJ2-7, with 11 bases fitting TRBD2. The germline V gene encodes CDR1 SGHTA and CDR2 FQGNSA. The CDR3 runs 16 residues. V shed 2 bases, J shed 4 bases, and the junction held 7 bases outside the gene matches. The CDR3 bases are TGTGCCAGCAGCTTACATCTAGCGGGGGGCAGGTACGAGCAGTACTTC. It translates to CASSLHLAGGRYEQYF.

This clonotype has at least ten counts. This rearrangement joins TRBV12-3 or TRBV12-4 to TRBJ2-7, with a tentative D call TRBD1 (6 bases). The ends were cut back, 6 bases at V and 3 bases at J, with 18 bases in the middle. This CDR3 comprises 15 residues. The CDR3: CASSPYRDSLYEQYF. The DNA for the CDR3 is TGTGCCAGCAGCCCGTACAGGGATAGCCTCTACGAGCAGTACTTC.

This clonotype has a handful of counts. This chain joins TRBV7-9 and TRBJ1-5, with D possibly being TRBD1 (5 bases). CDR3 length: 13 residues. Germline CDR1 is SEHNR and CDR2 is FQNEAQ (reference sequence). V was shortened by 10 bases and J by 2 bases, with 12 bases between the two germline ends. The CDR3 coding sequence is TGTGCCATCGGCGCGGGGGGCAATCAGCCCCAGCATTTT. Translating gives CAIGAGGNQPQHF.

This clonotype has ten or more counts. The chain is built from TRBV5-1 and TRBJ2-1; 10 bases align to TRBD2. V lost 1 base and J lost 2; bases outside the gene matches: 0. The V gene's germline CDR1 is SGHRS and CDR2 YFSETQ. This CDR3 is built from 15 residues. For the CDR3, the DNA is TGCGCCAGCAGCTTGACTAGCGGGACCTACAATGAGCAGTTCTTC. Translated, it gives CASSLTSGTYNEQFF.

V gene TRBV7-2 combines with J gene TRBJ2-7; possible D gene TRBD1, 6 bases. This CDR3 comprises 15 residues. V lost 1 base and J 2 bases, leaving 12 bases between the germline ends. CDR1 and CDR2 from the germline V gene are SGHTA and FQGNSA. The CDR3, as DNA: TGTGCCAGCAGCTTAGGGGACACACGGACCTACGAGCAGTACTTC. This translates into CASSLGDTRTYEQYF.

V is TRBV7-9 and J is TRBJ2-7; 10 bases agree with TRBD1. V was clipped by 5 bases and J by 3 bases; unmatched bases: 4. CDR3 size: 14 residues. CDR1 and CDR2 from the germline V gene are SEHNR and FQNEAQ (reference sequence). The CDR3 region has the DNA TGTGCCAGCAGCATAGGACAGGGGGGCTACGAGCAGTACTTC. The encoded protein is CASSIGQGGYEQYF.

The rearrangement joins TRBV3-1 to TRBJ1-1; the D is unclear. There are 13 residues in the CDR3. V lost 5 bases, J lost 5 bases, and 12 bases lay in between. Germline V gene lookup returns CDR1 LGHDT and CDR2 YNNKEL (reference sequence). The CDR3 protein is CASSLTDGTEAFF. CDR3 sequence (DNA): TGTGCCAGCAGCTTAACCGACGGTACTGAAGCTTTCTTT.

V gene TRBV7-2 combines with J gene TRBJ2-5; 10 positions agree with TRBD2. Germline values: CDR1 SGHTA, CDR2 FQGNSA. V trimming: 2 bases; J trimming: 4 bases; junction bases outside the gene matches: 7. This CDR3 comprises 16 residues. The CDR3 DNA reads TGTGCCAGCAGCTTATACGCTAGCGGGGGTCGAGAGACCCAGTACTTC. Protein product: CASSLYASGGRETQYF.

This clonotype was counted at least ten times. The rearrangement joins TRBV9 to TRBJ1-2; D not resolved. The length of the CDR3 is 14 residues. V was shortened by 2 bases and J by 2 bases, with 10 bases between the two germline ends. In germline, CDR1 is SGDLS, CDR2 YYNGEE. The CDR3 nucleotides are TGTGCCAGCAGCGTCGAGGGAACCAACTATGGCTACACCTTC. Residues: CASSVEGTNYGYTF.

This clonotype was detected many times. J is TRBJ2-4 and V is TRBV7-8; weak D call: TRBD2 (6 bases). The CDR3 is made up of 16 amino acids. V lost 5 bases and J 8 bases, leaving 22 bases between the germline ends. From germline, CDR1 is SGHVS and CDR2 FQNEAQ. CDR3 amino acids: CASSLLDRIRRDIQYF. The CDR3 DNA follows: TGTGCCAGCAGCCTCCTCGATCGGATTCGGAGGGACATTCAGTACTTC.

Worth noting for this clonotype: A read error may account for a junction end that differs from germline. The CDR3 spells CASTELQGDGSPLHF. CDR3 DNA sequence: TGTGCCAGCACTGAATTACAGGGGGATGGTTCACCCCTCCACTTT. V is TRBV2 and J is TRBJ1-6; 8 bases match TRBD1. Germline V gene data show CDR1 as SNHLY and CDR2 as FYNNEI. CDR3 length: 15 residues.

As for this clonotype: The conserved final phenylalanine or tryptophan is absent from the CDR3, which likely points to a read error. This rearrangement joins TRBV5-5 to TRBJ2-7; TRBD1 matches 7 bases. V lost 2 bases to trimming and J lost 0 bases; unmatched junction nucleotides: 2. This CDR3 contains 14 residues. Germline loops: CDR1 SGHKS, CDR2 YYEKEE (reference sequence). This CDR3 is CASSFGTASYEQYL. The DNA of the CDR3 is TGTGCCAGCAGCTTCGGGACAGCCTCCTACGAGCAGTACTTG.

DNA of the CDR3: TGTGCCAGCAGGGCCCCTGGCAGGGGTAATTCCGAGCAGTACTTC. This sequence encodes CASRAPGRGNSEQYF. V gene TRBV7-2 combines with J gene TRBJ2-7, with D tentatively TRBD1 (6 bases). V lost 6 bases, J lost 6 bases, and 21 bases lay in between. The V gene's germline CDR1 is SGHTA and CDR2 FQGNSA. The CDR3 contains 15 residues. The whole variable domain, filled in from reference TRBV7-2 and TRBJ2-7, reads GAGVSQSPSNKVTEKGKDVELRCDPISGHTALYWYRQSLGQGLEFLIYFQGNSAPDKSGLPSDRFSAERTGGSVSTLTIQRTQQEDSAVYLCASRAPGRGNSEQYFGPGTRLTVT.

This chain joins TRBV20-1 and TRBJ2-5; 9 nucleotides match TRBD1. The CDR3 is 14 residues long. Per germline, CDR1 DFQATT and CDR2 SNEGSKA (reference sequence). V shed 6 bases, J shed 1 base, and the junction held 6 bases outside the gene matches. CDR3 region: CSALRDRVQETQYF. CDR3 bases: TGCAGTGCACTCCGGGACAGGGTCCAAGAGACCCAGTACTTC.